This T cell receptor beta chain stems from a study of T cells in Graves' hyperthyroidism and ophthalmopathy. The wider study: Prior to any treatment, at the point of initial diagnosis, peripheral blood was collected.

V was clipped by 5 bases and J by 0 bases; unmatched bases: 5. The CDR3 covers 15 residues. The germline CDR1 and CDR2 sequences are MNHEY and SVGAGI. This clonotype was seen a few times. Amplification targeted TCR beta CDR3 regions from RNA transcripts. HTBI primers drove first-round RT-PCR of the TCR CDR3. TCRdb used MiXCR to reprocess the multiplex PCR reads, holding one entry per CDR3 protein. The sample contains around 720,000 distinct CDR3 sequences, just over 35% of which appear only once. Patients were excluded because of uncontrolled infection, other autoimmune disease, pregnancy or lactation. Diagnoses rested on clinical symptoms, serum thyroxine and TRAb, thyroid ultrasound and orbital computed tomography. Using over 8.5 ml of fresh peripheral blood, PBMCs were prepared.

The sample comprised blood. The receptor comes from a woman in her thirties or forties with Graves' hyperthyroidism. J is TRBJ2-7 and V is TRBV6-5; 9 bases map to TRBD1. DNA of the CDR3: TGTGCCAGCAGTCGGACAGGGGACTCCTCCTACGAGCAGTACTTC. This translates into CASSRTGDSSYEQYF.